These 30 T cell receptor beta chains were all obtained from the same sample, sequenced in a study of T cell responses to AZD1222 COVID-19 vaccine. Profiled with immunoSEQ multiplex PCR; TCRdb holds only in-frame clones, not every one. This sample has roughly 50,000 clones; approximately 86% occur once, and the top ten carry around 7.3%. The sample in question was peripheral blood, obtained 28 days after the second AZD1222 dose. Receptor source: an adult who received the AZD1222 COVID-19 vaccine.

The V gene is TRBV2, the J gene TRBJ2-7; D gene uncertain. This CDR3 contains 11 residues. Trimming stripped 5 bases from V and 3 bases from J, with 5 bases between. Germline-derived CDR1 and CDR2 are SNHLY and FYNNEI. The CDR3 DNA sequence: TGTGCCAGCAGTTCCAGCTACGAGCAGTACTTC. Translating gives CASSSSYEQYF.

The genes are TRBV7-3 and TRBJ1-1; D gene ambiguous. The CDR3 runs to 13 residues. Germline assignment: CDR1 SGHTA and CDR2 FQGTGA. Trimming shortened V by 4 bases and J by 4 bases, and 10 bases separated the two germline ends. The DNA for the CDR3 is TGTGCCAGCAGCTCCCGCCGGTTCACTGAAGCTTTCTTT. Amino acid sequence: CASSSRRFTEAFF.

This clone was seen just once. The chain carries TRBV6-5 and TRBJ1-2; weak D call: TRBD1 (5 bases). V was clipped by 11 bases and J by 7 bases, with 20 bases between them. Germline V gene sequence: CDR1 MNHEY, CDR2 SVGAGI. The CDR3 loop spans 13 amino acids. CDR3 protein: CASDERGRGGYTF. CDR3 DNA sequence: TGTGCCTCCGACGAAAGGGGCCGTGGTGGCTACACCTTC.

The V call is TRBV7-5, the J call TRBJ2-2. TRBV7-5 is reported as a pseudogene. The CDR3 runs 12 residues. CDR3 in amino acids: CVRSFEGGELFF. CDR3 in DNA: TGTGTCAGAAGCTTTGAAGGAGGGGAGCTGTTTTTT.

The CDR3 loop is CASSEGTSGSAGELFF. The CDR3 region has the DNA TGTGCCAGCAGCGAAGGGACTAGCGGGTCCGCCGGGGAGCTGTTTTTT. The chain joins TRBV4-2 to TRBJ2-2, with TRBD2 matching 12 bases. This CDR3 has 16 residues. Per the germline V gene, CDR1 is LGHNA and CDR2 is YNFKEQ. V lost 5 bases to trimming and J lost 6 bases; unmatched junction nucleotides: 7.

The chain is built from TRBV5-8 and TRBJ2-3, with 10 bases aligning to TRBD2. Germline values: CDR1 SGHTS, CDR2 YDEGEE. This CDR3 spans 17 amino acids. Germline trimming cut 0 bases from V and 6 bases from J; bases unmatched to any gene: 10. The CDR3 sequence: CASSLARLAGVMDTQYF. CDR3 DNA sequence: TGTGCCAGCAGCTTGGCCAGGCTAGCGGGAGTAATGGATACGCAGTATTTT.

This clone occurred a few times. This chain joins TRBV24-1 and TRBJ2-3, with 7 bases lining up with TRBD1. The ends lost 1 base at V and 3 bases at J; junction bases unmatched: 9. CDR1 is KGHDR, CDR2 SFDVKD, per germline. This CDR3 region has 17 residues. The CDR3 sequence is CATSDFGPGTATDTQYF. CDR3 bases: TGTGCCACCAGTGATTTCGGACCCGGGACAGCAACAGATACGCAGTATTTT.

The chain employs TRBV28 and TRBJ2-7; 9 bases fit TRBD2. V gave up 1 base and J gave up 0 bases; unmatched junction bases: 10. In germline, CDR1 is MDHEN, CDR2 SYDVKM. CDR3 length: 18 residues. The CDR3 spells CASSLFGLAGQSSYEQYF. In nucleotides, the CDR3 is TGTGCCAGCAGTTTATTTGGTCTAGCGGGACAGAGCTCCTACGAGCAGTACTTC.

The chain employs TRBV9 and TRBJ1-4; D gene uncertain. Per the germline V gene, CDR1 is SGDLS and CDR2 is YYNGEE. This CDR3 has 14 residues. Trimming left V 2 bases short and J 6 bases short, with 11 bases between. CDR3 sequence (DNA): TGTGCCAGCAGCGTTGCGGGCCGGGATGAAAAACTGTTTTTT. It translates to CASSVAGRDEKLFF.

The chain uses TRBV12-3 or TRBV12-4 and TRBJ2-5; D may correspond to TRBD1 or TRBD2 (5 bases each). V was pared by 6 bases and J by 7 bases, with 12 bases between. CDR3 length: 12 residues. The CDR3 loop reads CASSRRGGTQYF. The CDR3 nucleotides read TGTGCCAGCAGCCGACGGGGCGGGACCCAGTACTTC.

The rearrangement uses TRBV27 and TRBJ2-3; D possibly corresponds to TRBD1 (6 bases). The CDR3 extends over 14 amino acids. V shed 4 bases and J shed 8 bases, with 16 bases lying between them. Germline V lookup: CDR1 MNHEY, CDR2 SMNVEV (reference sequence). The CDR3, as DNA: TGTGCCAGCAGTTGGGGACCGACAGGTCCTACGCAGTATTTT. Amino acids: CASSWGPTGPTQYF.

This sequence joins TRBV19 and TRBJ2-7, with 11 nucleotides matching TRBD2. The ends lost 3 bases at V and 5 bases at J; junction bases unmatched: 12. This CDR3 has 17 amino acids. Germline V gene lookup returns CDR1 LNHDA and CDR2 SQIVND (reference sequence). CDR3 in amino acids: CASSIGQTTSGSDEQYF. The CDR3 nucleotides are TGTGCCAGTAGTATTGGACAAACTACTAGCGGGAGTGACGAGCAGTACTTC.

The gene calls are TRBV7-3 and TRBJ2-7; the D call may be TRBD1 or TRBD2 (6 bases each). This CDR3 has 14 residues. Germline loops: CDR1 SGHTA, CDR2 FQGTGA. V gave up 4 bases and J gave up 4 bases, with 14 bases separating them. CDR3 loop: CASSSFPGAYEQYF. The CDR3 DNA reads as TGTGCCAGCAGCTCCTTCCCGGGGGCATACGAGCAGTACTTC.

This chain uses TRBV16 with TRBJ1-1; weak D call: TRBD1 (5 bases). The CDR3 spans 13 residues. CDR1 KGHSY and CDR2 FQNENV come from the germline V gene. Trimming removed 4 bases from V and 1 base from J, with 7 bases in between. The CDR3 spells CASSLQGNTEAFF. The CDR3 bases are TGTGCCAGCAGCCTCCAGGGGAACACTGAAGCTTTCTTT.

The chain employs TRBV9 and TRBJ2-1, with 12 bases aligning to TRBD2. The CDR3 runs to 16 residues. Per germline, CDR1 SGDLS and CDR2 YYNGEE. Losses at the gene ends were 4 bases for V and 4 bases for J; bases not matched to a gene: 6. CDR3 amino acids: CASSTRTSGAYNEQFF. As DNA, the CDR3 is TGTGCCAGCAGCACCCGGACTAGCGGGGCGTACAATGAGCAGTTCTTC.

This clone turned up a few times. V is TRBV28 and J is TRBJ1-1; D unresolved. The CDR3 loop spans 11 amino acids. The V end was cut by 7 bases, the J end by 7 bases, with 10 bases between. The germline gives CDR1 MDHEN, CDR2 SYDVKM. For the CDR3, the DNA is TGTGCCAGCACCAATCACCTTGAAGCTTTCTTT. Translation gives CASTNHLEAFF.

This chain joins TRBV13 and TRBJ2-3, with D tentatively TRBD1 (7 bases). CDR3 length equals 15 residues. V dropped 4 bases and J dropped 13 bases, with 24 bases sitting between them. Germline CDR1 is PRHDT and CDR2 is FYEKMQ (reference sequence). CDR3 nucleotides: TGTGCCAGCAGCTCCTACAGGGGTGCGGGGCTAGAGAAGTATTTT. Its protein is CASSSYRGAGLEKYF. Together with reference TRBV13 and TRBJ2-3, the CDR3 gives the full variable domain: AAGVIQSPRHLIKEKRETATLKCYPIPRHDTVYWYQQGPGQDPQFLISFYEKMQSDKGSIPDRFSAQQFSDYHSELNMSSLELGDSALYFCASSSYRGAGLEKYFGPGTRLTVL.

The V gene is TRBV29-1, the J gene TRBJ2-5; tentatively, D is TRBD1 or TRBD2 (6 bases each). CDR1 is SQVTM, CDR2 ANQGSEA, per germline. This CDR3 spans 14 amino acids. With 4 bases removed from V and 3 bases from J, the gap between germline ends came to 15 bases. CDR3 region: CSVVDGGGEETQYF. The CDR3 bases are TGCAGCGTTGTAGACGGGGGCGGCGAAGAGACCCAGTACTTC.

V usage is TRBV9 and J usage is TRBJ2-3, with 13 bases matching TRBD2. V gave up 2 bases and J gave up 4 bases; unmatched junction bases: 10. CDR1 and CDR2 (germline): SGDLS, YYNGEE. The CDR3 runs to 18 residues. The CDR3 nucleotides are TGTGCCAGCAGCGTGGGACTAGCGGGGCAAAGCCAGGCAGATACGCAGTATTTT. Translation gives CASSVGLAGQSQADTQYF.

This rearrangement joins TRBV29-1 to TRBJ2-1, with 10 bases lining up with TRBD2. Trimming cost V 7 bases and J 2 bases; bases outside gene matches: 5. The CDR3 contains 14 residues. Germline lookup yields CDR1 SQVTM and CDR2 ANQGSEA. The CDR3 here is CSGTSGRTYNEQFF. Here the CDR3 DNA reads TGCAGCGGGACTAGCGGTCGTACCTACAATGAGCAGTTCTTC.

J is TRBJ2-1 and V is TRBV5-6; D possibly corresponds to TRBD2 (5 bases). CDR3 length: 15 amino acids. V lost 2 bases and J lost 8, with 17 bases in between. The germline CDR1 and CDR2 sequences are SGHDT and YYEEEE. CDR3 residues: CASSLEPLGRDEQFF. DNA of the CDR3: TGTGCCAGCAGCTTAGAGCCACTAGGCAGAGATGAGCAGTTCTTC.

V gene TRBV7-3 combines with J gene TRBJ2-1; D is unclear. Trimming took 6 bases from V and 9 from J, leaving 21 bases between them. The CDR3 spans 15 residues. CDR1 SGHTA and CDR2 FQGTGA come from the germline V gene. As DNA, the CDR3 is TGTGCCAGCAGGCTCGGGCGGCAAATCAACGGTGAGCAGTTCTTC. Its translation: CASRLGRQINGEQFF. Based on the CDR3 plus reference TRBV7-3 and TRBJ2-1, the full variable domain is GAGVSQTPSNKVTEKGKYVELRCDPISGHTALYWYRQSLGQGPEFLIYFQGTGAADDSGLPNDRFFAVRPEGSVSTLKIQRTERGDSAVYLCASRLGRQINGEQFFGPGTRLTVL.

V and J are TRBV7-3 and TRBJ1-1, with D maybe TRBD1 (5 bases). V was shortened by 1 base and J by 3 bases, with 9 bases between the two germline ends. The CDR3 length is 14 residues. Germline CDR1 SGHTA, CDR2 FQGTGA. The CDR3 DNA follows: TGTGCCAGCAGCTTAAAGCGAGGGGACACTGAAGCTTTCTTT. This encodes CASSLKRGDTEAFF.

The rearrangement joins TRBV27 to TRBJ2-5; the D gene could be TRBD1 or TRBD2 (6 bases each). This CDR3 is built from 15 residues. In germline, CDR1 is MNHEY, CDR2 SMNVEV (reference sequence). V dropped 2 bases and J dropped 5 bases, with 15 bases sitting between them. The CDR3 protein is CASSLTRGAGETQYF. The CDR3 DNA follows: TGTGCCAGCAGTTTAACTAGGGGGGCTGGCGAGACCCAGTACTTC.

Details on this clone: At one end, the junction sequence differs from germline, possibly due to a read error. The chain joins TRBV6-2 or TRBV6-3 to TRBJ1-3; possible D gene TRBD1, 6 bases. Looked up from germline, CDR1 is MNHEY and CDR2 is SVGEGT. CDR3 length: 12 residues. The CDR3 sequence is CASSLGHLPPDF. The CDR3 coding sequence is TGTGCCAGCAGCCTGGGACATCTCCCCCCGGATTTT.

This clone appeared once. This chain uses TRBV10-1 with TRBJ2-1; TRBD2 matches at 9 bases. This CDR3 is 17 amino acids long. CDR1 WNHNN and CDR2 SYGVQD come from the germline V gene (reference sequence). V lost 4 bases, J lost 0 bases, and 7 bases stayed unmatched. Written as DNA, the CDR3 is TGCGCCAGCAGTGGACTAGCGGAGGCCCTCTCCTACAATGAGCAGTTCTTC. This translates into CASSGLAEALSYNEQFF.

The chain employs TRBV27 and TRBJ2-7, with D tentatively TRBD2 (6 bases). The V gene lost 3 bases and the J gene lost 2 bases, with 20 bases spanning the gap. The CDR3 length is 17 residues. Germline CDR1 MNHEY, CDR2 SMNVEV (reference sequence). Here the CDR3 DNA reads TGTGCCAGCAGTTTTCGAGTAGCGGTTTCAGAGGCCTACGAGCAGTACTTC. Translated: CASSFRVAVSEAYEQYF.

The sample holds one count of this clone. The genes are TRBV28 and TRBJ2-1; no reliable D call. This CDR3 contains 13 residues. Germline V gene sequence: CDR1 MDHEN, CDR2 SYDVKM. The ends were cut back, 5 bases at V and 7 bases at J, with 12 bases in the middle. The CDR3 nucleotides are TGTGCCAGCAGTCAGCCTCAAACTAATGAGCAGTTCTTC. This encodes CASSQPQTNEQFF.

This chain links TRBV6-6 with TRBJ2-5; tentative D call: TRBD2 (6 bases). The germline V gene encodes CDR1 MNHNY and CDR2 SVGAGI (reference sequence). V shed 2 bases and J shed 3 bases, with 13 bases lying between them. The CDR3 spans 15 residues. In nucleotides, the CDR3 is TGTGCCAGCAGTTACGAGGGCAGGACTAAAGAGACCCAGTACTTC. Translation gives CASSYEGRTKETQYF.

V gene TRBV3-1 (or the pseudogene TRBV3-2) combines with J gene TRBJ1-5; tentatively, D is TRBD1 (6 bases). The CDR3 has 16 residues. Germline CDR1 reads LGHDT; CDR2 reads YNNKEL (reference sequence). V was trimmed by 3 bases and J by 6 bases, leaving 18 bases between them. Written as DNA, the CDR3 is TGTGCCAGCAGCCACAAAGGGGGGGGCCTTGGTCAGCCCCAGCATTTT. It codes for CASSHKGGGLGQPQHF.